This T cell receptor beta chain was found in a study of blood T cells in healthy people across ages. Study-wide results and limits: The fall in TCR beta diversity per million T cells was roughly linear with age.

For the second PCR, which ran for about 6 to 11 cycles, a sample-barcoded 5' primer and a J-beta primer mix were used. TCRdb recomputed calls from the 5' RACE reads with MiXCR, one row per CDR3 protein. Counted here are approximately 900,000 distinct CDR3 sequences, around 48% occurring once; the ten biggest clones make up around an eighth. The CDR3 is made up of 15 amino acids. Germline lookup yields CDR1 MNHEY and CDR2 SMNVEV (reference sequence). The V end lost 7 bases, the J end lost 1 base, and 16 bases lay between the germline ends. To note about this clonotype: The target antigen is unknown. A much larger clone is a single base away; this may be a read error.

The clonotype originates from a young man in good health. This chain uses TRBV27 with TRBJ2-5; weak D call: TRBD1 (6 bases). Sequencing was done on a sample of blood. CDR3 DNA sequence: TGTGCCAGCAACCAACAGACAGGACTCCAAGAGACCCAGTACTTC. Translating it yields CASNQQTGLQETQYF.